The clone carrying this T cell receptor beta chain was seen only once. No antigen is known for it. Autoimmune disease history or systemic immunosuppression excluded patients. These data belong to a study of OX40 agonist ivuxolimab in advanced cancers. Overall study context: Anti-PD-1, anti-PD-L1 or anti-CTLA-4 therapy given earlier was allowed, and roughly 40% had some. Study-level results: Researchers report that CD8+ T cells had, on average, more expanded clones than CD4+. Several nonresponders also turned out to have low normalized T-cell clonal expansion.

The CDR3 sequence is 13 residues long. CDR1 and CDR2 from the germline V gene are SGHTA and FQGNSA. Trimming took 11 bases from V and 4 from J, leaving 18 bases between them. Assay used: immunoSEQ multiplex PCR; TCRdb lists only in-frame clones, some missing. The table shows about 86,000 clones, with 90% to 95% occurring only once. The rearrangement joins TRBV7-2 to TRBJ2-7; D may be TRBD1 (6 bases). This receptor was obtained from an adult with an advanced solid tumor such as melanoma, head and neck, liver or kidney cancer. The specimen comprised CD4+ or CD8+ T cells sorted from blood, sampled in a trial of the OX40 agonist ivuxolimab. As DNA, the CDR3 is TGTGCCTCAGGGGCACTGCTAAAATACGAGCAGTACTTC. Translating it yields CASGALLKYEQYF. The whole variable domain, remainder taken from reference TRBV7-2 and TRBJ2-7, is GAGVSQSPSNKVTEKGKDVELRCDPISGHTALYWYRQSLGQGLEFLIYFQGNSAPDKSGLPSDRFSAERTGGSVSTLTIQRTQQEDSAVYLCASGALLKYEQYFGPGTRLTVT.